The sequence of this TCR beta chain was determined in a study of blood T cell repertoires in COVID-19 (dated by TCRdb to the early 2020s). Notes on the research overall: Samples from collaborators originated in the United States, Italy and Spain and spanned both the acute and convalescent phases of COVID-19. Where HLA class I and class II types were available, the types were taken from metadata supplied by the sample provider, not from assay-based typing. The repertoires were made available in a free public database intended to serve as a resource for research on the immune response to SARS-CoV-2. The prospective study material was composed of cDNA or gDNA derived from T cells, B-cell-depleted T cells, or PBMCs. The samples were drawn from the first 160 participants of the ongoing ImmuneRACE study and from 950 to 1,500 subjects provided by 6 global collaborators. The sample metadata nearly always contained a de-identified subject ID, COVID-19 status, age in years and sex. The dataset comprised deeply sampled blood TCRbeta repertoires from subjects exposed to, actively infected with, or recovered from COVID-19. The investigation overall reported the following: The quantity of clinical and demographic metadata differed by source and by participant and was supplied without curation.

TCRbeta CDR3 regions were amplified from genomic DNA by means of the immunoSEQ Assay, a bias-controlled multiplex PCR. The authors processed their data as follows. Within the assay, amplification of reference gene primers was used to estimate how many nucleated cells each sample contained. To quantify the absolute abundance of each unique TCRbeta CDR3 rearrangement, sequence reads were collapsed and filtered. For each sample, productive Simpson clonality was calculated as the square root of Simpson's diversity index over productive rearrangements. In TCRdb, the immuneACCESS table is reduced to in-frame sequences with V and J assigned. These tables do not hold every clone; where another copy was compared, an unresolved V gene accounts for under half, and the others remain unexplained. V and J calls and clone size come straight from that table; D and trimming were deduced from the DNA. This sample gives some 200,000 clones in total; approximately 89% of them show up just once. About 0.77% of the sample is taken by the ten largest.

Inclusive of the bounding cysteine and phenylalanine, the CDR3 is 17 residues long. Only the CDR3 region is kept as DNA, spanning 51 bases read in frame from base 1. CDR1 and CDR2, looked up from the germline V gene, are MNHEY and SVGEGT. V has 4 bases trimmed and J has 0 bases trimmed; junction bases matching no gene number 10. In the prospective study, participants were roughly 18 to 90 years old, resided in about two dozen geographic areas of the United States, and were enrolled through a virtual design. In the prospective study, cohorts were assigned on the basis of participant-reported clinical history obtained from a screening survey and a study questionnaire. ImmuneRACE Cohort 3 recovered participants were defined by two consecutive negative NP/OP PCR tests, healthcare professional clearance, or symptom resolution. Each participant in the prospective study had whole blood, serum and a nasopharyngeal or oropharyngeal swab collected by mobile phlebotomists. Prospective study participants could optionally give additional blood draws and questionnaires over an approximately two-month period. Before DNA extraction, blood samples from the prospective study were shipped at room temperature or frozen.

Turning to this clone: No cognate antigen has been identified for it. No clone much larger than this one lies a single base away; base qualities are absent.

This clonotype originated in a woman aged 18-35 years who had recovered from COVID-19. The sequence joins TRBV6-2 or TRBV6-3 to TRBJ2-7, with 9 central nucleotides matching TRBD2. The sequenced sample consisted of PBMCs or T cells enriched from blood (not recorded which). The CDR3 here reads CASSWFSISGGSYEQYF. The DNA is as follows: TGTGCCAGCAGTTGGTTCTCCATTAGCGGGGGCTCCTACGAGCAGTACTTC.